The 8 T cell receptor beta chains reported below all come from one sample, sequenced in a study of cytomegalovirus exposure and HLA in healthy donors. TCRdb keeps only in-frame clones here, not all; method: immunoSEQ multiplex PCR. The sample includes more than 85,000 clones, roughly 90% of them seen just once. The sequencing input was PBMCs. The receptors come from a woman in her twenties or thirties in good health and CMV-seropositive.

The table lists this clone with a count of one. The chain recombines TRBV7-3 with TRBJ2-1; 13 bases are shared with TRBD2. Unmatched junction bases numbered 7, after V lost 5 bases and J lost 6 bases. The length of the CDR3 is 16 residues. Germline CDR1 is SGHTA and CDR2 is FQGTGA. The CDR3 nucleotides are TGTGCCAGCAGCCTAGGACTAGCGGGAGATGTCAATGAGCAGTTCTTC. Translated: CASSLGLAGDVNEQFF.

This rearrangement joins TRBV18 to TRBJ1-2; 9 positions agree with TRBD1. CDR3 size: 13 residues. Germline V gives CDR1 KGHSH, CDR2 LQKENI. Trimming removed 6 bases from V and 9 bases from J; junction bases left unmatched: 8. The CDR3 bases are TGTGCCAGCTCCCTTGACAGGGGGGGCAGCTACACCTTC. It yields the protein CASSLDRGGSYTF.

The V and J genes are TRBV19 and TRBJ2-1; possibly TRBD1 for D (5 bases). The CDR3 is 14 residues long. V lost 7 bases and J 0 bases, leaving 10 bases between the germline ends. CDR1 is LNHDA and CDR2 is SQIVND in the germline V gene (reference sequence). CDR3 sequence: CASMDKSSYNEQFF. The DNA of the CDR3 is TGTGCCAGTATGGACAAGAGCTCCTACAATGAGCAGTTCTTC.

The CDR3 coding sequence is TGTGCCAGCAGCTTAACTGAGGCCTTCACCTACAATGAGCAGTTCTTC. Amino acids: CASSLTEAFTYNEQFF. J is TRBJ2-1 and V is TRBV7-6; no definite D call. The CDR3 is 16 residues long. The V end lost 2 bases, the J end lost 2 bases, and 13 bases lay between the germline ends. CDR1 is SGHVS and CDR2 is FNYEAQ in the germline V gene.

This clone occurred a few times. The chain is built from TRBV14 and TRBJ1-2; TRBD1 agrees at 12 bases. The ends lost 2 bases at V and 6 bases at J; junction bases unmatched: 4. The length of the CDR3 is 15 residues. From germline, CDR1 is SGHDN and CDR2 FVKESK. CDR3 residues: CASSQRGTGGDGYTF. The DNA for the CDR3 is TGTGCCAGCAGCCAAAGGGGGACAGGGGGCGATGGCTACACCTTC. The whole variable domain, filled in from reference TRBV14 and TRBJ1-2, reads EAGVTQFPSHSVIEKGQTVTLRCDPISGHDNLYWYRRVMGKEIKFLLHFVKESKQDESGMPNNRFLAERTGGTYSTLKVQPAELEDSGVYFCASSQRGTGGDGYTFGSGTRLTVV.

The chain employs TRBV4-1 and TRBJ2-3; 7 nucleotides line up with TRBD2. Looked up from germline, CDR1 is MGHRA and CDR2 is YSYEKL. V shed 6 bases, J shed 6 bases, and the junction held 15 bases outside the gene matches. The CDR3 is made up of 16 amino acids. This chain's CDR3 is CASRAGGAGLTDTQYF. CDR3 coding DNA: TGCGCCAGCAGGGCCGGGGGAGCGGGGTTAACGGATACGCAGTATTTT.

The chain uses TRBV28 and TRBJ2-3, with TRBD2 identical over 9 bases. Germline-derived CDR1 and CDR2 are MDHEN and SYDVKM. After removal of 4 bases from V and 6 bases from J, the junction contained 8 bases not matched to a gene. The length of the CDR3 is 15 residues. This chain's CDR3 is CASSSVREGSDTQYF. CDR3 bases: TGTGCCAGCAGTTCCGTGCGGGAGGGCTCGGATACGCAGTATTTT.

The chain is built from TRBV30 and TRBJ2-3; D is perhaps TRBD1 (5 bases). Between the trimmed V and J ends, which lost 4 bases and 4 bases, there was a span of 9 bases. CDR1 and CDR2 (germline): GTSNPN, SVGIG (reference sequence). This CDR3 is built from 12 residues. The CDR3 nucleotides read TGTGCCTGGAACAAAGGGGCAGATACGCAGTATTTT. Amino acid sequence: CAWNKGADTQYF.